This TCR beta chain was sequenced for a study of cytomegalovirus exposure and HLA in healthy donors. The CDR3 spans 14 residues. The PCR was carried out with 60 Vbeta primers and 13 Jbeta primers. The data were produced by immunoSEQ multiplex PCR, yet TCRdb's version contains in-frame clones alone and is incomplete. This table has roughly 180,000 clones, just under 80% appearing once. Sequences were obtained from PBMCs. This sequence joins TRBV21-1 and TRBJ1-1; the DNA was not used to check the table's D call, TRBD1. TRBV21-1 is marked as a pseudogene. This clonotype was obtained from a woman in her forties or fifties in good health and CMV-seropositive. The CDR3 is CASRPTGDGNEAFF. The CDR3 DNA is TGTGCCAGCAGGCCAACAGGGGACGGGAATGAAGCTTTCTTT.